The T cell receptor (beta chain) described here comes from a study of T cell responses to AZD1222 COVID-19 vaccine. Overall study results and limits: Clonal diversity may have been underestimated, and the donors were mostly white British, with more females than males.

Method: immunoSEQ multiplex PCR; TCRdb's copy keeps in-frame clones and lacks some. The sample includes about 130,000 clones, roughly nine tenths seen only once; the top ten take 9.5%. Germline V gene lookup returns CDR1 SNHLY and CDR2 FYNNEI. The CDR3 sequence is 14 residues long. The V and J ends lost 9 bases and 6 bases respectively, with 18 bases between them. This clone was counted between two and nine times. The antigen remains unidentified. The clonotype comes from an adult who received the AZD1222 COVID-19 vaccine. The chain joins TRBV2 to TRBJ1-5; D is unresolved. Sample: peripheral blood, taken 28 days after the second AZD1222 dose. The CDR3 nucleotides read TGTGCCAGTGGGAGTGTGACCGCAGGTCAGCCCCAGCATTTT. Its protein is CASGSVTAGQPQHF.